This entry describes one TCR beta chain. Its antigen has not been determined. No base quality information exists; no much larger clone differs at one position. The cysteine opens and the phenylalanine closes a CDR3 of 14 amino acids. The CDR3 DNA has 42 bases and is translated from base 1. The germline ends are 11 bases apart after V is trimmed by 2 bases and J by 2 bases. CDR1 and CDR2 are drawn from the germline V gene: SGHRS, YFSETQ. This entry comes from a study of blood T cell repertoires in COVID-19 (dated by TCRdb to the early 2020s). Regarding the research as a whole: Samples covering the acute and convalescent phases of COVID-19 were provided by collaborators in the United States, Italy and Spain. The prospective study material was composed of cDNA or gDNA derived from T cells, B-cell-depleted T cells, or PBMCs. The dataset comprised deeply sampled blood TCRbeta repertoires from subjects exposed to, actively infected with, or recovered from COVID-19. A freely available public database, intended as a resource for researchers studying the immune response to SARS-CoV-2, is where the repertoires were released. The samples were drawn from the first 160 participants of the ongoing ImmuneRACE study and from 950 to 1,500 subjects provided by 6 global collaborators. Sample metadata almost always included a de-identified subject ID, COVID-19 status, age in years and sex. HLA class I and class II types, where available, came from metadata supplied by the sample provider rather than from assay-based typing.

TCRbeta CDR3 regions were amplified from genomic DNA using the immunoSEQ Assay, a bias-controlled multiplex PCR. The authors processed their data as follows. The number of nucleated cells in each sample was estimated from the amplification of reference gene primers within the assay. To quantify the absolute abundance of each unique TCRbeta CDR3 rearrangement, sequence reads were collapsed and filtered. For each sample, productive Simpson clonality was calculated as the square root of Simpson's diversity index over productive rearrangements. TCRdb stores this immuneACCESS table with in-frame sequences only. Part of the clones is absent; in the studies checked, under half of the shortfall reflects unresolved V genes, and no reason is known for the rest. V, J and clone size are those of that table, while D and trimming were read from the DNA. This sample gives some 530,000 clones in total; approximately 90% of them show up just once. Around 7.9% of the sample comes from the top ten.

Broader findings and caveats from the paper: The quantity of clinical and demographic metadata differed by source and by participant and was supplied without curation.

In the prospective study, participants were about 18 to 90 years old, resided in fewer than 25 geographic areas of the United States, and were enrolled through a virtual design. Cohort assignment in the prospective study relied on participant-reported clinical history from a screening survey and a study questionnaire. ImmuneRACE Cohort 3 recovered participants were defined by two consecutive negative NP/OP PCR tests, healthcare professional clearance, or symptom resolution. In the prospective study, mobile phlebotomists collected whole blood, serum and a nasopharyngeal or oropharyngeal swab from each participant. Participants in the prospective study had the option to provide additional blood draws and questionnaires over a 2-month period. Blood samples from the prospective study were shipped frozen or at room temperature prior to DNA extraction.

Here the chain combines TRBV5-1 and TRBJ2-7, with TRBD1 perhaps the D gene, on 6 matching bases. Sequencing was carried out using PBMCs or T cells enriched from blood (not recorded which). The clonotype originates from a woman in her sixties or seventies who had recovered from COVID-19. The nucleotides read TGCGCCAGCAGCTTTCCAGGGGAAACCTACGAGCAGTACTTC. This codes for CASSFPGETYEQYF.